Sequencing of this T cell receptor (beta chain) was carried out in a study of cytomegalovirus exposure and HLA in healthy donors. Study-wide results and caveats: Serostatus for CMV was the only available immune exposure information.

Both 60 Vbeta primers and 13 Jbeta primers went into the PCR. Assay used: immunoSEQ multiplex PCR; TCRdb lists only in-frame clones, some missing. The sample holds approximately 120,000 clones; 80% to 90% are singletons and the top ten take less than 1.1%. Remarks on this clone: Antigen unknown.

The V and J ends lost 1 base and 4 bases respectively, with 7 bases between them. This CDR3 is 13 amino acids long. Germline V gene sequence: CDR1 SNHLY, CDR2 FYNNEI. This sequence joins TRBV2 and TRBJ2-5, with no clear D. The sample taken for sequencing was PBMCs. The receptor was derived from a woman aged 25 to 39 in good health and CMV-seronegative. The CDR3 reads CASSEVPRETQYF. CDR3 bases: TGTGCCAGCAGTGAAGTCCCCAGAGAGACCCAGTACTTC.